The clone carrying this TCR beta chain occurred a few times. The antigen remains undetermined. These data belong to a study of identical twins. Study-level results: Whereas memory repertoires showed no such difference, abundant cord blood beta clonotypes carried fewer insertions.

The germline V gene has CDR1 SQVTM and CDR2 ANQGSEA. Trimming removed 5 bases from V and 4 bases from J, with 11 bases in between. The CDR3 is made up of 12 amino acids. TCRdb reprocessed the 5' RACE reads with MiXCR, giving one entry per CDR3 protein. The sample holds 1.5 million to 2 million distinct CDR3 sequences, under 35% seen once. The chain links TRBV29-1 to TRBJ1-1; a possible D gene is TRBD1 (5 bases). The specimen was cord blood. This TCR derives from a newborn girl in good health. The CDR3 DNA reads as TGCAGCGTTAAGGGTGGGGGCACTGAAGCTTTCTTT. It translates to CSVKGGGTEAFF.